The 6 T cell receptor beta chains presented below share a single source sample, sequenced in a study of identical twins (dated by TCRdb to the mid-2010s). The library was produced with 5' RACE. This sample was sequenced with an Illumina HiSeq 2000. The public reads were reanalyzed by TCRdb: fastp trimming at Q25, MiXCR alignment, in-frame beta chains only. Merged by CDR3 protein, the rows form single entries marked with the most common genes and DNA. For this sample there are fewer than 250,000 distinct CDR3 sequences; about 7.5% appear just once. The ten largest clones represent 5.4% of the sample. These sequences were also reported in another study, on yellow fever vaccine responses in identical twins.

Source material: CD8+ T cells sorted from blood. Source of these receptors: a woman between 18 and 29 years old in good health.

This clonotype has a handful of counts. V and J are TRBV5-1 and TRBJ2-4; the match to TRBD1 covers 8 bases. The V and J ends lost 4 bases and 12 bases, in that order; junction bases with no gene match: 15. Germline assignment: CDR1 SGHRS and CDR2 YFSETQ. The CDR3 is 15 residues long. The CDR3 loop reads CASSPTGGRIFDQYF. For the CDR3, the DNA is TGCGCCAGCAGCCCAACAGGGGGTCGGATTTTTGATCAGTACTTC. Together with reference TRBV5-1 and TRBJ2-4, the CDR3 gives the full variable domain: KAGVTQTPRYLIKTRGQQVTLSCSPISGHRSVSWYQQTPGQGLQFLFEYFSETQRNKGNFPGRFSGRQFSNSRSEMNVSTLELGDSALYLCASSPTGGRIFDQYFGAGTRLSVL.

This rearrangement joins TRBV6-4 to TRBJ2-3, with D perhaps TRBD1 (6 bases). The CDR3 runs 14 residues. From germline, CDR1 is MRHNA and CDR2 SNTAGT. V was pared by 4 bases and J by 3 bases, with 11 bases between. CDR3 loop: CASSAGESTDTQYF. The CDR3 bases are TGTGCCAGCAGTGCAGGGGAGAGTACAGATACGCAGTATTTT.

This clonotype has just a few counts. The rearrangement links TRBV4-1 to TRBJ1-2, with D perhaps TRBD1 (6 bases). Germline V gene sequence: CDR1 MGHRA, CDR2 YSYEKL. V was pared by 0 bases and J by 2 bases, with 10 bases between. CDR3 length: 15 residues. CDR3 in DNA: TGCGCCAGCAGCCAAGAACAGGGAATGAACTATGGCTACACCTTC. It is translated as CASSQEQGMNYGYTF.

The rearrangement links TRBV6-1 to TRBJ2-3; 7 positions match TRBD1. The germline CDR1 and CDR2 sequences are MNHNS and SASEGT. This CDR3 spans 15 amino acids. Trimming cost V 5 bases and J 1 base; bases outside gene matches: 6. For the CDR3, the DNA is TGTGCCAGCAGTCCCTCCGGGACAGGCACAGATACGCAGTATTTT. It yields the protein CASSPSGTGTDTQYF.

The V gene is TRBV4-1, the J gene TRBJ2-2, with 9 bases aligning to TRBD2. The CDR3 runs 16 residues. V was clipped by 1 base and J by 5 bases; unmatched bases: 5. Per germline, CDR1 MGHRA and CDR2 YSYEKL. The CDR3 DNA reads TGCGCCAGCAGCCAAGGTGGCGGGGGGGGGACCGGGGAGCTGTTTTTT. Amino acid sequence: CASSQGGGGGTGELFF.

The chain recombines TRBV27 with TRBJ2-2; 8 nucleotides align to TRBD1. The trim removed 5 bases at V and 6 bases at J, leaving 11 bases unmatched. Germline lookup yields CDR1 MNHEY and CDR2 SMNVEV (reference sequence). There are 16 residues in the CDR3. Here the CDR3 DNA reads TGTGCCAGCAGTCCCCCGACAGGGGACGTACCCGGGGAGCTGTTTTTT. The encoded protein is CASSPPTGDVPGELFF.